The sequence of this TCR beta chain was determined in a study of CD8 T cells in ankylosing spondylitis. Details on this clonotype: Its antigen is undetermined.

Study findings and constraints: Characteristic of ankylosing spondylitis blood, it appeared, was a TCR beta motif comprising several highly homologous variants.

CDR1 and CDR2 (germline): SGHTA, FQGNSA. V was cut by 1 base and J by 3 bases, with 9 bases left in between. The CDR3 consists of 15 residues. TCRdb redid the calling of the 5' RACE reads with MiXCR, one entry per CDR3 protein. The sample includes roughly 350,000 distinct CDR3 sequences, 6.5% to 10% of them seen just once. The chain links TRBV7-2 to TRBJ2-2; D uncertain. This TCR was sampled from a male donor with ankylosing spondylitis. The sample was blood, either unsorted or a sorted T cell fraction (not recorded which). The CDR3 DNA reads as TGTGCCAGCAGCTTAGTCTTACTGGACACCGGGGAGCTGTTTTTT. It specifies CASSLVLLDTGELFF.